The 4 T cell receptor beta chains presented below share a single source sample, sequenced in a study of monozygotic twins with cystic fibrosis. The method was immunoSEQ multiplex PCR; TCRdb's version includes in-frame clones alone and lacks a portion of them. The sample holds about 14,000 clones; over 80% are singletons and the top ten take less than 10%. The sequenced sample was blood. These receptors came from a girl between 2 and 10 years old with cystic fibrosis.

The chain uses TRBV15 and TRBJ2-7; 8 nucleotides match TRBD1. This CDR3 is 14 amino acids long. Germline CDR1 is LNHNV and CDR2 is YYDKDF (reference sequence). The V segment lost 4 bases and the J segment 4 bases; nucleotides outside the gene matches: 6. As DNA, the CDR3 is TGTGCCACCAGCACCGACAGGGGTCGGTACGAGCAGTACTTC. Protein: CATSTDRGRYEQYF.

The CDR3 region is CASSSTGVPTDTQYF. In nucleotides, the CDR3 is TGTGCCAGCAGCTCCACAGGGGTCCCCACAGATACGCAGTATTTT. The J gene is TRBJ2-3, the V gene TRBV7-9; 7 nucleotides match TRBD1. The germline gives CDR1 SEHNR, CDR2 FQNEAQ (reference sequence). The trim removed 4 bases at V and 2 bases at J, leaving 6 bases unmatched. This CDR3 comprises 15 residues. Combining the CDR3 with reference TRBV7-9 and TRBJ2-3 gives the whole variable domain DTGVSQNPRHKITKRGQNVTFRCDPISEHNRLYWYRQTLGQGPEFLTYFQNEAQLEKSRLLSDRFSAERPKGSFSTLEIQRTEQGDSAMYLCASSSTGVPTDTQYFGPGTRLTVL.

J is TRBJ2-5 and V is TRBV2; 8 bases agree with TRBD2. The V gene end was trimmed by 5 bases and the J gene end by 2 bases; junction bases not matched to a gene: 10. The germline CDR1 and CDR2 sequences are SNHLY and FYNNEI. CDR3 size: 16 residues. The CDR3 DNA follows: TGTGCCAGCAGTACGCCGACTAGCGAAGTACAAGAGACCCAGTACTTC. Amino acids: CASSTPTSEVQETQYF.

DNA for the CDR3: TGCGCCAGCAGCTTGGGACTAGCGGGAGTAGATACGCAGTATTTT. Its protein is CASSLGLAGVDTQYF. The chain uses TRBV5-1 and TRBJ2-3, with 12 bases aligning to TRBD2. The CDR3 spans 15 residues. V lost 0 bases, J lost 5 bases, and 1 base stayed unmatched. Germline V gives CDR1 SGHRS, CDR2 YFSETQ.